The entry that follows covers one T cell receptor beta chain sequence. This clonotype appeared a few times. What antigen it recognizes has not been identified. Base-call qualities are not available, and no considerably larger clone is one nucleotide away. This sample is drawn from a study of T cells after yellow fever vaccination (dated by TCRdb to between 2019 and 2020). Study-wide context: The SMART-Seq v4 Ultra Low Input RNA kit was used to prepare libraries from fractions with low cell numbers. Bulk TCR alpha and beta repertoires were sequenced longitudinally to track T-cell clones before and after primary and booster YFV17D yellow fever vaccination. The cohort comprised two healthy male donors, one aged 18 to 29 and one aged 30 to 39 years. Bulk PBMC replicates and cell subsets were isolated from blood drawn at multiple timepoints before and after both primary and secondary immunization.

The intended sense of this specimen's treatment or condition label: live attenuated yellow fever vaccine strain. At every blood-draw timepoint, two biological replicates of bulk PBMCs were collected. A standard Ficoll-Paque protocol was used to isolate PBMCs from peripheral blood. TriZol was used to extract RNA from bulk PBMCs, from CD4 and CD8 fractions, and from dextramer-positive and dextramer-negative fractions. The research as a whole found: After the booster, most clones that had expanded after primary vaccination were detected again (over 95% of CD4 and around 88% of CD8), suggesting broad maintenance of memory. Computational filtering was needed because FACS-sorted repertoires could contain abundant contaminating clonotypes from the bulk population. Only two donors were included in the study, so the extent to which the findings can be generalized is limited. A small share of clonotypes occurred in both CD4 and CD8 compartments, likely arising from convergent recombination. The secondary T-cell response was found to be weaker but faster than the primary response, with a peak reached on day 5 rather than on day 15.

Instrument on record: Illumina NovaSeq 6000. TCR cDNA was synthesized by 5'RACE template switching, which introduced a universal primer site and unique molecular identifiers. Priming for cDNA synthesis came from both the TCR alpha and TCR beta constant segments. Library amplification used two PCR steps, and the second PCR step added sample barcodes and sequencing adapters. Sequencing of libraries was performed on Illumina HiSeq 2500 (2x100 bp) or NovaSeq (2x150 bp). Regarding the original processing steps: MIGEC was used to demultiplex reads and collapse the reads into UMI consensus sequences, and MiXCR was used for V(D)J alignment. Vaccine-responding clonotypes were defined with edgeR using replicate PBMC samples, requiring FDR below 0.01 and a log2 fold change above 5 up to day 15. Each bulk clonotype was labeled CD4 or CD8 based on which sequenced repertoire, CD4 or CD8, contained the clonotype at higher abundance. Clones were called with MiXCR by TCRdb after fastp trimmed the public reads at Q25, and only in-frame beta chains were retained. Records with the same CDR3 protein are collapsed into one entry carrying the most frequent genes and DNA. The V and J calls reflect TCRdb's pipeline rather than the authors' work. For this sample the table gives some 400,000 distinct CDR3 sequences, of which 18% were detected only once. Over 15% of the sample belongs to the ten largest clones.

The TCR originated in a young man who received the YFV17D yellow fever vaccine. This specimen consisted of PBMCs, obtained before the yellow fever booster vaccination.

The DNA is TGCGCCAGCAGCCAGGCCGGGACTGTGACGAACAATGAGCAGTTCTTC. Its coded protein is CASSQAGTVTNNEQFF. The rearrangement combines TRBV4-3 with TRBJ2-1, with TRBD2 tentatively as D gene (6 bases match). Including cysteine and phenylalanine, the CDR3 has 16 amino acids. The read is trimmed to its CDR3 DNA, 48 bases read in frame from base 1. V sheds 3 bases and J sheds 5 bases, leaving 17 bases between their ends. Via the germline V gene, CDR1 is LGHNA and CDR2 YSLEER.